What follows are 25 T cell receptor beta chains derived from one specimen sequenced in a study of T-cell reconstitution after alpha-beta-depleted transplantation in children. The TCRbeta library was prepared with unique molecular identifiers. TCRdb used MiXCR to reprocess the PCR reads, holding one entry per CDR3 protein. Of under 70,000 distinct CDR3 sequences listed, roughly 10% were seen once; the top ten hold roughly 13%. The material sequenced was PBMCs, taken before TCRalphabeta/CD19-depleted stem cell transplant. The origin of the receptors is a boy aged 5-17 years with acute myeloid leukemia, due to receive a stem cell transplant.

This clonotype has a count of ten or more. The V gene is TRBV7-9, the J gene TRBJ1-3; D not resolved. This CDR3 spans 12 amino acids. The V gene lost 3 bases and the J gene lost 4 bases, with 4 bases spanning the gap. Germline CDR1 SEHNR, CDR2 FQNEAQ (reference sequence). The DNA for the CDR3 is TGTGCCAGCAGCTTGGAAGGAAACACCATATATTTT. It translates to CASSLEGNTIYF.

V and J are TRBV7-2 and TRBJ1-5; D is unclear. The germline gives CDR1 SGHTA, CDR2 FQGNSA. V was clipped by 1 base and J by 1 base, with 8 bases between them. CDR3 length equals 15 residues. CDR3 coding DNA: TGTGCCAGCAGCTTAGTTGGCAAGAGCAATCAGCCCCAGCATTTT. Amino acid sequence: CASSLVGKSNQPQHF.

On this clonotype itself: Since a much larger clone is just one base distant, this may be a read error. The chain is built from TRBV20-1 and TRBJ1-2; D unclear. In germline, CDR1 is DFQATT, CDR2 SNEGSKA (reference sequence). The CDR3 covers 12 residues. The CDR3 DNA reads TGCAGTGATAGAGGCAACAGCTATGGCTACACCTTC. Protein product: CSDRGNSYGYTF.

This clonotype showed up many times. The chain links TRBV28 to TRBJ2-2, with a tentative D call TRBD2 (6 bases). CDR3 size: 15 residues. Germline CDR1 and CDR2: MDHEN and SYDVKM. V lost 2 bases and J 13 bases, leaving 20 bases between the germline ends. The chain's CDR3 is CASSLGGSTNWGLFF. The CDR3 DNA reads TGTGCCAGCAGTTTAGGAGGGAGCACCAACTGGGGGCTGTTTTTT.

This clonotype was picked up many times. The V gene is TRBV18, the J gene TRBJ2-2; 12 nucleotides align to TRBD2. CDR1 and CDR2 (germline): KGHSH, LQKENI. V dropped 1 base and J dropped 4; count of bases not matched to a gene: 4. This CDR3 is 17 amino acids long. CDR3 in DNA: TGTGCCAGCTCACCACGGACTAGCGGGGTCGGCACCGGGGAGCTGTTTTTT. Translating it yields CASSPRTSGVGTGELFF.

This clonotype has ten or more counts. The genes are TRBV25-1 and TRBJ2-5; TRBD1 is a possible D gene (5 bases). In germline, CDR1 is MGHDK, CDR2 SYGVNS. There are 13 residues in the CDR3. Trimming removed 6 bases from V and 2 bases from J, with 10 bases in between. CDR3 coding DNA: TGTGCCAGCAGCTCTAGACAGCAAGAGACCCAGTACTTC. Amino acid sequence: CASSSRQQETQYF. The entire variable domain, with the rest obtained from reference TRBV25-1 and TRBJ2-5, is as follows: EADIYQTPRYLVIGTGKKITLECSQTMGHDKMYWYQQDPGMELHLIHYSYGVNSTEKGDLSSESTVSRIRTEHFPLTLESARPSHTSQYLCASSSRQQETQYFGPGTRLLVL.

The sample holds many counts of this clonotype. The V and J genes are TRBV12-3 or TRBV12-4 and TRBJ2-7; D is unresolved. This CDR3 has 16 amino acids. V shed 5 bases and J shed 0 bases, with 17 bases lying between them. CDR3 sequence reads: CASSKPIGPRSYEQYF. As DNA, the CDR3 is TGTGCCAGCAGTAAGCCTATAGGACCCCGCTCCTACGAGCAGTACTTC.

The chain recombines TRBV30 with TRBJ2-7; D perhaps matches TRBD1 (6 bases). This CDR3 comprises 12 residues. Trimming removed 3 bases from V and 5 bases from J, with 11 bases in between. Germline CDR1 is GTSNPN and CDR2 is SVGIG (reference sequence). The CDR3 DNA is TGTGCCTGGAGCCACAGGGACAACGAGCAGTACTTC. As protein: CAWSHRDNEQYF. The entire variable domain, with the rest obtained from reference TRBV30 and TRBJ2-7, is as follows: SQTIHQWPATLVQPVGSPLSLECTVEGTSNPNLYWYRQAAGRGLQLLFYSVGIGQISSEVPQNLSASRPQDRQFILSSKKLLLSDSGFYLCAWSHRDNEQYFGPGTRLTVT.

Many counts were recorded for this clonotype. The chain joins TRBV7-2 to TRBJ2-3; the match to TRBD2 covers 9 bases. The CDR3 sequence is 12 residues long. The germline V gene has CDR1 SGHTA and CDR2 FQGNSA. Trimming at V came to 5 bases and at J to 12 bases, leaving 6 bases not matched to a gene. DNA for the CDR3: TGTGCCAGCAGCCTGCCTAGCGGGGTTCAGTATTTT. Protein sequence: CASSLPSGVQYF.

This clonotype was seen ten or more times. The rearrangement links TRBV12-1 to TRBJ2-4; the table gives TRBD2 as D, unverified against the DNA. TRBV12-1 is recorded as a pseudogene. The CDR3 covers 14 residues. The CDR3 region is CASSPGLAGGIQYF. The CDR3 DNA reads TGTGCCAGCAGCCCGGGACTAGCGGGAGGCATTCAGTACTTC.

To note about this clonotype: One end of the junction does not line up with germline, which may come from a read error. The chain is built from TRBV7-9 and TRBJ2-2, with a weak D call TRBD2 (5 bases). The CDR3 totals 15 residues. Per germline, CDR1 SEHNR and CDR2 FQNEAQ (reference sequence). The CDR3 loop is CASSWTEAVTGEQFF. In nucleotides, the CDR3 is TGTGCCAGCAGTTGGACCGAGGCGGTGACCGGGGAGCAGTTTTTT.

This clonotype has ten or more counts. The chain joins TRBV4-1 to TRBJ1-2; 9 bases are shared with TRBD1. This CDR3 is built from 14 residues. Germline CDR1 MGHRA, CDR2 YSYEKL. The V segment lost 2 bases and the J segment 8 bases; nucleotides outside the gene matches: 6. CDR3 DNA: TGCGCCAGCAGCCAACCGGGACAGGGACGCGGCTACACCTTC. Protein: CASSQPGQGRGYTF.

This clonotype showed up many times. J is TRBJ1-5 and V is TRBV28, with 7 bases identical to TRBD1. The CDR3 sequence is 15 residues long. Trimming at V came to 3 bases and at J to 3 bases, leaving 5 bases not matched to a gene. Germline V lookup: CDR1 MDHEN, CDR2 SYDVKM. CDR3 in amino acids: CASSLGQRLNQPQHF. The CDR3 nucleotides are TGTGCCAGCAGTTTGGGACAGCGCCTCAATCAGCCCCAGCATTTT. Full variable domain (rest looked up from reference TRBV28 and TRBJ1-5): DVKVTQSSRYLVKRTGEKVFLECVQDMDHENMFWYRQDPGLGLRLIYFSYDVKMKEKGDIPEGYSVSREKKERFSLILESASTNQTSMYLCASSLGQRLNQPQHFGDGTRLSIL.

This clonotype was seen at least ten times. The chain couples TRBV4-1 to TRBJ2-3, with D possibly TRBD2 on 5 matching bases. The germline V gene encodes CDR1 MGHRA and CDR2 YSYEKL. V shed 0 bases and J shed 2 bases, with 9 bases lying between them. The CDR3 loop spans 15 amino acids. In DNA, the CDR3 is TGCGCCAGCAGCCAAGAGGCGGGCCTCACAGATACGCAGTATTTT. Protein sequence: CASSQEAGLTDTQYF.

The chain has TRBV4-2 and TRBJ2-3; D is possibly TRBD2 (6 bases). The germline V and J ends were trimmed by 4 bases and 1 base, with 6 bases remaining between them. CDR1 LGHNA and CDR2 YNFKEQ come from the germline V gene. This CDR3 has 13 amino acids. CDR3 sequence: CASSREGTDTQYF. CDR3 DNA sequence: TGTGCCAGCAGCCGGGAGGGCACAGATACGCAGTATTTT.

This clonotype was picked up many times. V usage is TRBV2 and J usage is TRBJ2-5; 8 bases agree with TRBD2. V was pared by 0 bases and J by 4 bases, with 4 bases of the junction left unmatched. There are 15 residues in the CDR3. Germline V gene data show CDR1 as SNHLY and CDR2 as FYNNEI. CDR3 in amino acids: CASSEAGTRGETQYF. The CDR3, as DNA: TGTGCCAGCAGTGAAGCCGGGACTAGGGGAGAGACCCAGTACTTC.

This clonotype was seen repeatedly, ten times or more. The V call is TRBV7-6, the J call TRBJ1-5; TRBD1 aligns across 7 bases. The CDR3 totals 13 residues. CDR1 and CDR2 from the germline V gene are SGHVS and FNYEAQ. Trimming at V came to 10 bases and at J to 1 base, leaving 4 bases not matched to a gene. The CDR3 loop is CATGQESNQPQHF. The CDR3 DNA follows: TGTGCCACCGGACAGGAAAGCAATCAGCCCCAGCATTTT. Based on the CDR3 plus reference TRBV7-6 and TRBJ1-5, the full variable domain is GAGVSQSPRYKVTKRGQDVALRCDPISGHVSLYWYRQALGQGPEFLTYFNYEAQQDKSGLPNDRFSAERPEGSISTLTIQRTEQRDSAMYRCATGQESNQPQHFGDGTRLSIL.

At least ten counts were recorded for this clonotype. V gene TRBV7-3 combines with J gene TRBJ2-1; 7 bases align to TRBD2. The CDR3 is 14 residues long. Trimming at V came to 5 bases and at J to 5 bases, leaving 6 bases not matched to a gene. The germline CDR1 and CDR2 sequences are SGHTA and FQGTGA. CDR3 protein: CASSPGLVDNEQFF. CDR3 in DNA: TGTGCCAGCAGCCCAGGACTAGTTGACAATGAGCAGTTCTTC.

The table lists this clonotype with many counts. The chain recombines TRBV11-2 with TRBJ2-5, with D maybe TRBD1 (6 bases). From germline, CDR1 is SGHAT and CDR2 FQNNGV. Deletions cut 1 base from V and 5 bases from J, with 11 bases between. CDR3 length: 14 residues. The CDR3 region has the DNA TGTGCCAGCAGCTTAGCCCCAGGGGACGAGACCCAGTACTTC. This encodes CASSLAPGDETQYF.

This clonotype was seen a handful of times. The CDR3 region has the DNA TGTGCCAGCAGCTTAGGCTTGGAAACTGAAGCTTTCTTT. Amino acids: CASSLGLETEAFF. The V call is TRBV7-2, the J call TRBJ1-1; D not resolved. With 1 base removed from V and 5 bases from J, the gap between germline ends came to 8 bases. Germline CDR1 and CDR2: SGHTA and FQGNSA. The CDR3 is made up of 13 amino acids.

This clonotype was observed many times. The chain links TRBV25-1 to TRBJ1-2, with D possibly matching TRBD1 (6 bases). The CDR3 extends over 13 amino acids. Trimming left V 0 bases short and J 7 bases short, with 9 bases between. CDR1 and CDR2 from the germline V gene are MGHDK and SYGVNS. The CDR3 nucleotides are TGTGCCAGCAGTGAATATGGAGGGGGTGGCTACACCTTC. Its protein product is CASSEYGGGGYTF.

This clonotype was observed a handful of times. This chain links TRBV5-2 with TRBJ1-2. TRBV5-2 has pseudogene status. The CDR3 loop spans 13 amino acids. This CDR3 is CAMTRGRRDGYTF. The CDR3 coding sequence is TGTGCCATGACTCGGGGAAGGAGGGATGGCTACACCTTC.

This clonotype was seen ten or more times. The genes are TRBV20-1 and TRBJ2-5; D uncertain. The CDR3 spans 11 residues. Looked up from germline, CDR1 is DFQATT and CDR2 is SNEGSKA (reference sequence). Deletions cut 7 bases from V and 4 bases from J, with 10 bases between. CDR3 in DNA: TGCAGTGTTTTGCGCCTAGAGACCCAGTACTTC. Its protein is CSVLRLETQYF.

This clonotype has ten or more counts. The J gene is TRBJ1-3, the V gene TRBV5-6; D call uncertain. The V and J ends lost 5 bases and 2 bases respectively, with 14 bases between them. The CDR3 has 15 residues. Germline CDR1 and CDR2: SGHDT and YYEEEE. The CDR3 DNA reads as TGTGCCAGCAGTCTGGGGAGAAATCCTGGAAACACCATATATTTT. Amino acids: CASSLGRNPGNTIYF.

This clonotype was picked up many times. V usage is TRBV12-3 or TRBV12-4 and J usage is TRBJ1-1; 7 nucleotides agree with TRBD1. The CDR3 is made up of 14 amino acids. With V trimmed by 6 bases and J by 6 bases, 10 bases remained unmatched. The CDR3: CASRGEGAGPEAFF. In DNA, the CDR3 is TGTGCCAGCAGGGGAGAGGGGGCCGGCCCTGAAGCTTTCTTT.